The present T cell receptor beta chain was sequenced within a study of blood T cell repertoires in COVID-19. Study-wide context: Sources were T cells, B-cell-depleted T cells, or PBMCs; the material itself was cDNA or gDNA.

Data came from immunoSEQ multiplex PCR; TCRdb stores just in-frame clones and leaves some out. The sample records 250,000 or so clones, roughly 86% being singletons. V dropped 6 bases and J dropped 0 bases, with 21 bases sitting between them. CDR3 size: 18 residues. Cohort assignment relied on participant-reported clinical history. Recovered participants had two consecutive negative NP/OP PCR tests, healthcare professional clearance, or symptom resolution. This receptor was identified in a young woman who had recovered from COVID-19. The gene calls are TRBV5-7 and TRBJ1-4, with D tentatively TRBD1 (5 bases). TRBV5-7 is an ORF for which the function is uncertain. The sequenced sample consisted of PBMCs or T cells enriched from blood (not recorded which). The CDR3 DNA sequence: TGTGCCAGCAATTTGGGCGGAGGGGCATGGGCAACTAATGAAAAACTGTTTTTT. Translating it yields CASNLGGGAWATNEKLFF.